The 25 T cell receptor beta chains presented below share a single source sample, sequenced in a study of cytomegalovirus exposure and HLA in healthy donors. The PCR had 60 Vbeta and 13 Jbeta primers. Clones were read by immunoSEQ multiplex PCR, and TCRdb kept only the in-frame ones, dropping some. This table has about 170,000 clones, over 60% appearing once. The specimen sequenced was PBMCs. Receptors were obtained from a girl aged 5-17 years in good health and CMV-seronegative.

The chain has TRBV6-5 and TRBJ2-2; D ambiguous. Germline CDR1 is MNHEY and CDR2 is SVGAGI. V gave up 0 bases and J gave up 5 bases, with 7 bases separating them. The CDR3 length is 14 residues. The CDR3 protein is CASSYSARTGELFF. The CDR3 coding sequence is TGTGCCAGCAGTTACTCCGCCAGGACCGGGGAGCTGTTTTTT.

The chain uses TRBV2 and TRBJ1-5; 8 bases match TRBD1. The J segment lost 7 bases and the V segment lost 5 bases, leaving 7 bases of the junction unmatched. Germline CDR1 SNHLY, CDR2 FYNNEI. This CDR3 has 14 amino acids. CDR3 coding DNA: TGTGCCAGCAGTTCCCAGGGGGCAGGACAGCCCCAGCATTTT. Encoded protein: CASSSQGAGQPQHF. The full variable domain, completed using reference TRBV2 and TRBJ1-5, is EPEVTQTPSHQVTQMGQEVILRCVPISNHLYFYWYRQILGQKVEFLVSFYNNEISEKSEIFDDQFSVERPDGSNFTLKIRSTKLEDSAMYFCASSSQGAGQPQHFGDGTRLSIL.

The chain couples TRBV11-2 to TRBJ1-4; weak D call: TRBD1 (5 bases). Germline V gives CDR1 SGHAT, CDR2 FQNNGV. The CDR3 length is 14 residues. The V end lost 4 bases, the J end lost 7 bases, and 13 bases lay between the germline ends. Written as DNA, the CDR3 is TGTGCCAGCAGCTCTTCAGGGAGGGGTGAAAAACTGTTTTTT. As protein: CASSSSGRGEKLFF.

This clone came up once. This chain connects TRBV19 to TRBJ2-2, with 7 positions matching TRBD2. CDR3 length equals 13 residues. Germline V gene data show CDR1 as LNHDA and CDR2 as SQIVND (reference sequence). V dropped 7 bases and J dropped 8; count of bases not matched to a gene: 7. The CDR3 loop reads CASTQGGAGELFF. In DNA form, the CDR3 reads TGTGCCAGTACCCAGGGAGGGGCAGGGGAGCTGTTTTTT.

The chain has TRBV30 and TRBJ2-6; 7 bases line up with TRBD1. Per the germline V gene, CDR1 is GTSNPN and CDR2 is SVGIG (reference sequence). The CDR3 has 19 residues. The J segment lost 0 bases and the V segment lost 2 bases, leaving 13 bases of the junction unmatched. The CDR3 bases are TGTGCCTGGAGTCGACCAATCCGGGACAGAGTCTCTGGGGCCAACGTCCTGACTTTC. This sequence encodes CAWSRPIRDRVSGANVLTF.

The chain employs TRBV27 and TRBJ1-1, with 7 bases fitting TRBD1. The V gene's germline CDR1 is MNHEY and CDR2 SMNVEV (reference sequence). The CDR3 is 12 amino acids. Trimming took 5 bases from V and 6 from J; bases not matched to a gene: 3. Here the CDR3 DNA reads TGTGCCAGCAGTCACAGGGGAGCTGAAGCTTTCTTT. Translated, it gives CASSHRGAEAFF.

The chain couples TRBV2 to TRBJ1-2, with D perhaps matching TRBD1 (5 bases). The germline V and J ends were trimmed by 1 base and 6 bases, with 12 bases remaining between them. Germline V CDR1 and CDR2: SNHLY, FYNNEI. The CDR3 runs 14 residues. CDR3 sequence: CASSEGRAQDGYTF. The DNA of the CDR3 is TGTGCCAGCAGTGAAGGCAGGGCACAGGATGGCTACACCTTC.

The rearrangement links TRBV7-5 to TRBJ2-3; TRBD2, as called in the table, went unchecked against the DNA. TRBV7-5 is deemed a pseudogene. The length of the CDR3 is 16 residues. The CDR3 DNA is TGTGCCAGAAGGACCGGACTAGCGGATAGCACAGATACGCAGTATTTT. It is translated as CARRTGLADSTDTQYF.

This clone showed up just a few times. The chain couples TRBV30 to TRBJ2-1; D may be TRBD1 (5 bases). Trimming removed 2 bases at V and 1 base at J, with 6 bases between. This CDR3 has 13 amino acids. Looked up from germline, CDR1 is GTSNPN and CDR2 is SVGIG (reference sequence). The CDR3 sequence: CAWSRQSYNEQFF. The CDR3 DNA sequence: TGTGCCTGGAGTCGACAGTCCTACAATGAGCAGTTCTTC.

This clone was detected only a few times. V is TRBV6-1 and J is TRBJ1-1; possibly TRBD1 for D (5 bases). Germline V CDR1 and CDR2: MNHNS, SASEGT. Trimming left V 6 bases short and J 1 base short, with 12 bases between. The CDR3 sequence is 14 residues long. CDR3 DNA: TGTGCCAGCAGCAGGGTAATGGAGAACACTGAAGCTTTCTTT. Translated, it gives CASSRVMENTEAFF.

The genes are TRBV5-1 and TRBJ2-5; 10 bases align to TRBD2. The V and J ends lost 0 bases and 5 bases, in that order; junction bases with no gene match: 10. CDR3 length: 17 amino acids. Germline values: CDR1 SGHRS, CDR2 YFSETQ. The CDR3 here is CASSLGRLAGDRETQYF. CDR3 bases: TGCGCCAGCAGCTTGGGACGCCTAGCGGGGGATAGGGAGACCCAGTACTTC. The full variable domain, with the rest looked up from reference TRBV5-1 and TRBJ2-5, is KAGVTQTPRYLIKTRGQQVTLSCSPISGHRSVSWYQQTPGQGLQFLFEYFSETQRNKGNFPGRFSGRQFSNSRSEMNVSTLELGDSALYLCASSLGRLAGDRETQYFGPGTRLLVL.

The CDR3 loop reads CAISEGTGYDEQFF. The DNA of the CDR3 is TGTGCCATCAGTGAGGGGACAGGATATGACGAGCAGTTCTTC. V gene TRBV10-3 combines with J gene TRBJ2-1, with 8 positions matching TRBD1. Germline loops: CDR1 ENHRY, CDR2 SYGVKD. This CDR3 region has 14 residues. After removal of 2 bases from V and 10 bases from J, the junction contained 7 bases not matched to a gene.

This sequence joins TRBV7-7 and TRBJ2-7; possibly TRBD2 for D (5 bases). The germline V gene has CDR1 SSHAT and CDR2 FNYEAQ (reference sequence). The CDR3 consists of 13 residues. Trimming took 5 bases from V and 2 from J, leaving 10 bases between them. The CDR3 protein is CASSQEVTYEQYF. The CDR3 DNA follows: TGTGCCAGCAGCCAGGAGGTTACCTACGAGCAGTACTTC.

This clone has only a few counts. The chain combines TRBV7-9 with TRBJ1-1, with D perhaps TRBD1 (5 bases). Per germline, CDR1 SEHNR and CDR2 FQNEAQ (reference sequence). V was pared by 10 bases and J by 7 bases, with 16 bases between. This CDR3 has 12 residues. CDR3 in DNA: TGTGCCACTTCGTCGGGGGGAAATGAAGCTTTCTTT. It specifies CATSSGGNEAFF.

The CDR3 nucleotides are TGTGCCAGCAGCTTCGGAGGGGCCTATGGCTACACCTTC. Translating gives CASSFGGAYGYTF. The chain joins TRBV7-2 to TRBJ1-2, with D maybe TRBD1 (5 bases). Germline assignment: CDR1 SGHTA and CDR2 FQGNSA. The germline V and J ends were trimmed by 3 bases and 4 bases, with 9 bases remaining between them. CDR3 size: 13 residues.

The genes are TRBV5-4 and TRBJ2-7, with D possibly TRBD1 on 6 matching bases. Trimming pared 0 bases from V and 0 bases from J, leaving 10 bases between. The CDR3 totals 15 residues. CDR1 is SGHNT and CDR2 is YYREEE in the germline V gene (reference sequence). The CDR3 DNA is TGTGCCAGCAGCTTGGCAGGGACACTCTCCTACGAGCAGTACTTC. This gives the protein CASSLAGTLSYEQYF.

V is TRBV5-1 and J is TRBJ1-4; 10 positions match TRBD1. CDR1 is SGHRS, CDR2 YFSETQ, per germline. The CDR3 consists of 15 residues. Trimming at V came to 4 bases and at J to 7 bases, leaving 7 bases not matched to a gene. In DNA form, the CDR3 reads TGCGCCAGCAGCCCGGCCAGGACAGGGGGTGAAAAACTGTTTTTT. Translated, it gives CASSPARTGGEKLFF.

This clone was observed a handful of times. J is TRBJ2-7 and V is TRBV27; possible D gene TRBD2, 5 bases. V lost 2 bases and J 1 base, leaving 15 bases between the germline ends. CDR3 length: 16 amino acids. Germline V lookup: CDR1 MNHEY, CDR2 SMNVEV (reference sequence). CDR3 region: CASSLIEGLRSYEQYF. The CDR3 nucleotides are TGTGCCAGCAGTTTAATAGAGGGATTGAGATCCTACGAGCAGTACTTC.

The rearrangement links TRBV19 to TRBJ2-3; D is uncertain. The CDR3 has 16 amino acids. Germline values: CDR1 LNHDA, CDR2 SQIVND (reference sequence). Trimming cost V 1 base and J 1 base, with 12 bases left between them. The CDR3 loop is CASSIVGSIGTDTQYF. Written as DNA, the CDR3 is TGTGCCAGTAGTATAGTGGGTAGCATCGGCACAGATACGCAGTATTTT. The whole variable domain, filled in from reference TRBV19 and TRBJ2-3, reads DGGITQSPKYLFRKEGQNVTLSCEQNLNHDAMYWYRQDPGQGLRLIYYSQIVNDFQKGDIAEGYSVSREKKESFPLTVTSAQKNPTAFYLCASSIVGSIGTDTQYFGPGTRLTVL.

The rearrangement links TRBV28 to TRBJ2-5, with D possibly TRBD1 on 6 matching bases. Germline V lookup: CDR1 MDHEN, CDR2 SYDVKM. Trimming stripped 6 bases from V and 1 base from J, with 15 bases between. The CDR3 is made up of 15 amino acids. DNA for the CDR3: TGTGCCAGCAGCACCTATCAGGGGTCCCAAGAGACCCAGTACTTC. Amino acids: CASSTYQGSQETQYF.

CDR3 sequence (DNA): TGTGCCAGCAGCCTGAGCGGGGGTGCAGAGACCCAGTACTTC. Amino acid sequence: CASSLSGGAETQYF. The chain carries TRBV9 and TRBJ2-5, with 8 nucleotides matching TRBD2. V shed 4 bases and J 4 bases; nucleotides not matched to a gene: 6. CDR1 is SGDLS, CDR2 YYNGEE, per germline. This CDR3 region has 14 residues.

The chain links TRBV7-6 to TRBJ2-1; the match to TRBD2 covers 8 bases. The junction had 11 bases not matched to a gene; V was cut back by 1 base and J by 6 bases. The CDR3 has 17 residues. Germline V gives CDR1 SGHVS, CDR2 FNYEAQ. CDR3 loop: CASSLEGGLAGVNEQFF. For the CDR3, the DNA is TGTGCCAGCAGCTTAGAGGGAGGACTAGCTGGGGTCAATGAGCAGTTCTTC.

This sequence joins TRBV7-2 and TRBJ2-7; TRBD1 might be the D (6 bases). The V and J ends lost 6 bases and 2 bases respectively, with 14 bases between them. The germline V gene encodes CDR1 SGHTA and CDR2 FQGNSA. CDR3 length: 14 residues. The CDR3 DNA sequence: TGTGCCAGCAGTCGAGACTGGACAGCCTACGAGCAGTACTTC. Translating it yields CASSRDWTAYEQYF.

This clone was counted between two and nine times. The chain employs TRBV4-1 and TRBJ1-3, with a possible D match to TRBD1 (6 bases). Germline CDR1 MGHRA, CDR2 YSYEKL. Trimming cost V 3 bases and J 4 bases, with 10 bases left between them. The CDR3 covers 14 residues. DNA of the CDR3: TGCGCCAGCAGCCAGGGGACAATCGGAAACACCATATATTTT. Protein: CASSQGTIGNTIYF.

V usage is TRBV7-3 and J usage is TRBJ1-1, with D possibly matching TRBD1 (5 bases). Germline lookup yields CDR1 SGHTA and CDR2 FQGTGA. This CDR3 is 13 amino acids long. V was shortened by 5 bases and J by 3 bases, with 10 bases between the two germline ends. The DNA for the CDR3 is TGTGCCAGCAGCCCTGACAGTCACACTGAAGCTTTCTTT. Amino acid sequence: CASSPDSHTEAFF.